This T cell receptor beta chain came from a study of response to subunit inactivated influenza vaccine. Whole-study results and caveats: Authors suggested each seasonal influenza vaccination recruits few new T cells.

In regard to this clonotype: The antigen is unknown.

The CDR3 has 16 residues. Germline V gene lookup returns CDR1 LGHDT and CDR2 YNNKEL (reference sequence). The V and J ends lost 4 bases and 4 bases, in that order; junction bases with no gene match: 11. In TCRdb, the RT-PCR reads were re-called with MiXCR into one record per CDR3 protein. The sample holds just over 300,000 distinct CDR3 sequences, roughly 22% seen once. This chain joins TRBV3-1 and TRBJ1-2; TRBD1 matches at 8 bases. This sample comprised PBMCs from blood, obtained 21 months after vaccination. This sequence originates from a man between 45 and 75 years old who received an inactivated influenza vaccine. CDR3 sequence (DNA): TGTGCCAGCAGCCGACACGACAGGGGCCGAATCTATGGCTACACCTTC. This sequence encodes CASSRHDRGRIYGYTF.